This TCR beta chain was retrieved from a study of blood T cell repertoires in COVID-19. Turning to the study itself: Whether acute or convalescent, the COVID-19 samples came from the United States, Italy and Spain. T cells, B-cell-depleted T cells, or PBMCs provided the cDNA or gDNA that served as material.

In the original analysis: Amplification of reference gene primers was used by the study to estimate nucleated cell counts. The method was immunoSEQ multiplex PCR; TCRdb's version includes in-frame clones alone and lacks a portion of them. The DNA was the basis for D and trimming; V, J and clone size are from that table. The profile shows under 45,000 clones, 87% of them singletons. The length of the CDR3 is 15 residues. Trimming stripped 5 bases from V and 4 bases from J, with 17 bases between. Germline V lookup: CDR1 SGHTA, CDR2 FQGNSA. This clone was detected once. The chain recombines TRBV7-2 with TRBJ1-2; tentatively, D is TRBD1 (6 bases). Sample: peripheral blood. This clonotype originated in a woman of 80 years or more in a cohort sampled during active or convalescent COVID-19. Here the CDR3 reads CASSQAGTQPYGYTF. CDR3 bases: TGTGCCAGCAGCCAGGCCGGGACACAGCCCTATGGCTACACCTTC.